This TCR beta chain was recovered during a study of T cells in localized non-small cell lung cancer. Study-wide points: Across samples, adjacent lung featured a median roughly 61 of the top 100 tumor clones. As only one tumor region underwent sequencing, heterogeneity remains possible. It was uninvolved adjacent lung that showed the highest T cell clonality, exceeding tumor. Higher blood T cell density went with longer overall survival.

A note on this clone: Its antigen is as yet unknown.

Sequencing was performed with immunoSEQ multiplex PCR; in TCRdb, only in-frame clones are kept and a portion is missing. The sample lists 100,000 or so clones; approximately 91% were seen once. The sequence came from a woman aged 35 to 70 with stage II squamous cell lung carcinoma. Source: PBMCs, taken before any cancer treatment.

This CDR3 reads CASSSGQGRSYGYTF. CDR3 DNA sequence: TGTGCCAGCAGCTCCGGACAGGGCCGGAGTTATGGCTACACCTTC. The chain joins TRBV7-9 to TRBJ1-2, with TRBD1 matching over 8 bases. The CDR3 has 15 amino acids. CDR1 SEHNR and CDR2 FQNEAQ come from the germline V gene (reference sequence). V lost 4 bases, J lost 5 bases, and 9 bases stayed unmatched.